This T cell receptor beta chain was sequenced for a study of blood T cells in healthy people across ages. Remarks on this clonotype: Its specificity is not known.

Germline CDR1 is MGHRA and CDR2 is YSYEKL. The V and J ends lost 3 bases and 9 bases, in that order; junction bases with no gene match: 12. The CDR3 has 15 amino acids. Study-wide results and limits: The study regarded diversity estimates from one million T cells as underestimates.

Per individual sample, total RNA of at least 6 micrograms was extracted. The authors ran a second PCR of roughly 7 to 11 cycles using a sample-barcoded 5' primer and a J-beta primer mix. TCRdb processed the 5' RACE reads anew with MiXCR; each CDR3 protein has one entry. There are 1,300,000 or so distinct CDR3 sequences in the sample; 59% occur only once, and 5.5% to 8% lies in the top ten. The sample was blood. The chain recombines TRBV4-1 with TRBJ1-1; 8 bases align to TRBD1. The receptor comes from a man between 18 and 29 years old in good health. The CDR3 DNA reads TGCGCCAGCAGCCACATTGGACAGGGTGGGACTAAAGCTTTCTTT. This translates into CASSHIGQGGTKAFF.